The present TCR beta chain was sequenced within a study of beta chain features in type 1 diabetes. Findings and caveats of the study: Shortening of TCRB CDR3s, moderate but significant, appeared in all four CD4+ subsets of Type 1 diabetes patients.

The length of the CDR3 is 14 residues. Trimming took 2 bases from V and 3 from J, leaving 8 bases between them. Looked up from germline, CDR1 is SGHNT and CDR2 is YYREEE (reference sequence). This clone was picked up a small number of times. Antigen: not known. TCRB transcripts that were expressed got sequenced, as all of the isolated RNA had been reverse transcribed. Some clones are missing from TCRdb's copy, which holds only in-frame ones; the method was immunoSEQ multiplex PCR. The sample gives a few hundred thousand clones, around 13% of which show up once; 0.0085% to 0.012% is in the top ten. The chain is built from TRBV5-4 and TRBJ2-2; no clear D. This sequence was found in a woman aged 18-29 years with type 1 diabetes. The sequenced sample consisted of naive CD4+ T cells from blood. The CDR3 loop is CASSFGGYTGELFF. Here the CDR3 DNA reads TGTGCCAGCAGCTTTGGCGGATACACCGGGGAGCTGTTTTTT.